This T cell receptor beta chain comes out of a study of cytomegalovirus exposure and HLA in healthy donors. Trimming cost V 4 bases and J 8 bases, with 17 bases left between them. From germline, CDR1 is SQVTM and CDR2 ANQGSEA. The CDR3 covers 13 residues. Study results and caveats: The records held CMV serostatus as the only immune exposure information. Rarity characterized most TCR sequences, yet some public TCRs appeared in many donors.

This PCR relied on a set of 60 Vbeta primers and 13 Jbeta primers. Generated by immunoSEQ multiplex PCR, the TCRdb table keeps only in-frame clones and is missing some. The sample consists of about 130,000 clones, about 80% of them appearing once. A note on this clone: Its specificity is not known.

The clonotype originates from a man in his forties in good health and CMV-seropositive. Sample: PBMCs. This rearrangement joins TRBV29-1 to TRBJ1-2, with D unresolved. The CDR3 sequence: CSVGWQYDWGYTF. The CDR3 nucleotides are TGCAGCGTTGGGTGGCAGTACGATTGGGGCTACACCTTC.